This TCR beta chain appears in the sequencing data of a study of T-cell memory formation after mild COVID-19. Findings and caveats of the study: A second wave expanding day 15 to 37 was CD4+-biased; contracting clones were balanced.

This clonotype was observed a handful of times. Its antigen is unidentified. MiXCR, applied by TCRdb to the 5' RACE reads, yields one record per CDR3 protein. This sample has more than 250,000 distinct CDR3 sequences, with around 16% found just once. The CDR3 extends over 15 amino acids. Trimming pared 7 bases from V and 3 bases from J, leaving 15 bases between. Germline CDR1 is MNHEY and CDR2 is SVGAGI. Sequenced input: PBMCs or a T cell subset sorted from them (not recorded which). The chain is built from TRBV6-5 and TRBJ2-2, with a possible D match to TRBD1 (5 bases). The receptor's source is a young man who had mild COVID-19 (a few samples of this study predate the infection). Cell type and time point are not known. CDR3 protein: CASTLQGAYTGELFF. The CDR3, as DNA: TGTGCCAGCACTCTCCAAGGGGCGTACACCGGGGAGCTGTTTTTT.